One and the same sample provided the 12 T cell receptor beta chains below, sequenced in a study of blood T cell repertoires in COVID-19. Measured with immunoSEQ multiplex PCR; TCRdb has only the in-frame clones, and not every one. The table lists 210,000 or so clones, about 92% of them singletons. Sequenced sample: peripheral blood. The receptors were sampled from a man aged 25 to 40 with acute or convalescent COVID-19.

This clone was seen only once. The V and J genes are TRBV19 and TRBJ2-3; 9 nucleotides agree with TRBD1. The CDR3 is 15 amino acids. The V gene end was trimmed by 4 bases and the J gene end by 5 bases; junction bases not matched to a gene: 7. Germline CDR1 and CDR2: LNHDA and SQIVND (reference sequence). The DNA for the CDR3 is TGTGCCAGTAGTACCGGGGACAGGGTTGGAGATACGCAGTATTTT. Protein: CASSTGDRVGDTQYF.

This chain joins TRBV25-1 and TRBJ2-5; D is undetermined. Trimming left V 5 bases short and J 4 bases short, with 11 bases between. This CDR3 contains 13 residues. CDR1 and CDR2 from the germline V gene are MGHDK and SYGVNS. The CDR3 nucleotides are TGTGCCAGCAGTCCACGTGGCGGAGAGACCCAGTACTTC. This translates into CASSPRGGETQYF.

The rearrangement uses TRBV27 and TRBJ1-1, with D tentatively TRBD1 (6 bases). This CDR3 region has 15 residues. V lost 4 bases and J 8 bases, leaving 20 bases between the germline ends. Germline V gene data show CDR1 as MNHEY and CDR2 as SMNVEV (reference sequence). The CDR3: CASSSTDSIHQEAFF. The CDR3 bases are TGTGCCAGCAGTTCAACGGACAGCATACACCAGGAAGCTTTCTTT.

The DNA of the CDR3 is TGTGCCAGCAGTTTTTCGGGTCCCACAGATACGCAGTATTTT. Protein product: CASSFSGPTDTQYF. The chain joins TRBV28 to TRBJ2-3; D not certain. There are 14 residues in the CDR3. V dropped 3 bases and J dropped 2 bases, with 9 bases sitting between them. The V gene's germline CDR1 is MDHEN and CDR2 SYDVKM.

The chain links TRBV6-2 or TRBV6-3 to TRBJ1-1; 7 nucleotides line up with TRBD1. J gave up 1 base and V 5 bases, and 1 base lay outside the gene matches. Germline V gene data show CDR1 as MNHEY and CDR2 as SVGEGT. This CDR3 has 13 residues. The CDR3 coding sequence is TGTGCCAGCAGTAGACAGGGGAACACTGAAGCTTTCTTT. Protein: CASSRQGNTEAFF.

The chain recombines TRBV12-2 with TRBJ1-3; TRBD1 is the table's D call, not checked against the DNA. TRBV12-2 is a pseudogene locus. The CDR3 is 18 amino acids. In DNA form, the CDR3 reads TGTGCAAGTCGCTTATTTTTCCGGAAGGGGGACACTGGAAACACCATATATTTT. Translated, it gives CASRLFFRKGDTGNTIYF.

V usage is TRBV3-1 (or the pseudogene TRBV3-2) and J usage is TRBJ2-3; TRBD1 might be the D (6 bases). The V gene's germline CDR1 is LGHDT and CDR2 YNNKEL (reference sequence). This CDR3 region has 13 residues. The ends were cut back, 5 bases at V and 6 bases at J, with 12 bases in the middle. As DNA, the CDR3 is TGTGCCAGCAGCTTTGGGGGCTCCGATACGCAGTATTTT. Translating gives CASSFGGSDTQYF.

This chain connects TRBV7-2 to TRBJ1-4; the D gene is possibly TRBD1 (5 bases). This CDR3 region has 16 residues. Germline assignment: CDR1 SGHTA and CDR2 FQGNSA. V lost 1 base and J lost 1, with 10 bases in between. The CDR3 DNA reads as TGTGCCAGCAGCTTAGGTTGGGGGGTAACTAATGAAAAACTGTTTTTT. The encoded protein is CASSLGWGVTNEKLFF.

The chain carries TRBV9 and TRBJ1-6; 9 bases are a match to TRBD1. Unmatched junction bases numbered 8, after V lost 0 bases and J lost 10 bases. The CDR3 runs 16 residues. Per germline, CDR1 SGDLS and CDR2 YYNGEE. The CDR3 protein is CASSVAQGQGNSPLHF. In DNA form, the CDR3 reads TGTGCCAGCAGCGTAGCCCAGGGACAGGGTAACTCACCCCTCCACTTT.

The chain has TRBV29-1 and TRBJ2-7; possibly TRBD1 for D (6 bases). Trimming stripped 7 bases from V and 0 bases from J, with 13 bases between. CDR1 is SQVTM and CDR2 is ANQGSEA in the germline V gene. This CDR3 is 13 amino acids long. The CDR3 region is CSARTAHSYEQYF. CDR3 coding DNA: TGCAGCGCCCGGACAGCCCACTCCTACGAGCAGTACTTC.

The chain links TRBV10-3 to TRBJ1-4; the D is unclear. This CDR3 is built from 13 residues. The V and J ends lost 10 bases and 0 bases respectively, with 9 bases between them. Germline V gene sequence: CDR1 ENHRY, CDR2 SYGVKD. The CDR3 region is CATGVPTNEKLFF. The CDR3 DNA follows: TGTGCCACCGGGGTGCCAACTAATGAAAAACTGTTTTTT.

The chain combines TRBV30 with TRBJ1-2; the match to TRBD1 covers 11 bases. Trimming removed 6 bases from V and 8 bases from J; junction bases left unmatched: 11. This CDR3 contains 14 residues. CDR1 is GTSNPN and CDR2 is SVGIG in the germline V gene (reference sequence). The CDR3 nucleotides read TGTGCCTGCCACCCCCGGACAGGGGGCCCGGGCTACACCTTC. This encodes CACHPRTGGPGYTF.